The clone carrying this T cell receptor beta chain was picked up one time. This sample was included in a study of blood T cell repertoires in COVID-19. The overall study: Samples came from the United States, Italy and Spain, spanning acute and convalescent COVID-19.

Germline-derived CDR1 and CDR2 are SGHRS and YFSETQ. The CDR3 length is 17 residues. Unmatched junction bases numbered 11, after V lost 4 bases and J lost 6 bases. TCRdb's table, derived via immunoSEQ multiplex PCR, lists solely in-frame clones and lacks some. The table records more than 110,000 clones, 60% to 80% of them present only once. Cohort allocation depended upon clinical history that participants reported. This sequence originates from a woman aged 45-60 years who had recovered from COVID-19. The sample consisted of PBMCs or T cells enriched from blood (not recorded which). V is TRBV5-1 and J is TRBJ2-1; TRBD2 agrees at 12 bases. CDR3 region: CASSPILAGGMSNEQFF. In nucleotides, the CDR3 is TGCGCCAGCAGCCCGATCCTAGCGGGAGGGATGAGCAATGAGCAGTTCTTC.